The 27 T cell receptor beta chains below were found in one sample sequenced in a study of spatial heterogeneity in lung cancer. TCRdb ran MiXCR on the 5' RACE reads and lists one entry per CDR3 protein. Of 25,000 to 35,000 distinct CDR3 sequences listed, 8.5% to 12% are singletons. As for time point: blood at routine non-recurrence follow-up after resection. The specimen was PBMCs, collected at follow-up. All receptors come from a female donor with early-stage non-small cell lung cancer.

The CDR3 DNA follows: TGTGCCAGCAGCTTAGAGTACGACAGAACTCAAGAGACCCAGTACTTC. It is translated as CASSLEYDRTQETQYF. The V gene is TRBV11-2, the J gene TRBJ2-5, with a tentative D call TRBD1 (5 bases). CDR3 length equals 16 residues. The germline CDR1 and CDR2 sequences are SGHAT and FQNNGV. V gave up 0 bases and J gave up 2 bases, with 13 bases separating them.

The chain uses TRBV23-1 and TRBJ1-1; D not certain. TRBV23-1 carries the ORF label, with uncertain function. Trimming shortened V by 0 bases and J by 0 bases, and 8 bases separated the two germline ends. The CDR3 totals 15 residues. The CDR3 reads CASSQSRKLNTEAFF. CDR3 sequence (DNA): TGCGCCAGCAGTCAATCGCGAAAATTGAACACTGAAGCTTTCTTT.

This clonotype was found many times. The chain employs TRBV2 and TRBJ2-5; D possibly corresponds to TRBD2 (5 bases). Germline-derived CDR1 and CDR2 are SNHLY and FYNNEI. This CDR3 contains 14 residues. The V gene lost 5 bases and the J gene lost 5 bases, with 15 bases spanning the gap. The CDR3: CASSPPPSGETQYF. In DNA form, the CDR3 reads TGTGCCAGCAGTCCGCCCCCCTCGGGGGAGACCCAGTACTTC.

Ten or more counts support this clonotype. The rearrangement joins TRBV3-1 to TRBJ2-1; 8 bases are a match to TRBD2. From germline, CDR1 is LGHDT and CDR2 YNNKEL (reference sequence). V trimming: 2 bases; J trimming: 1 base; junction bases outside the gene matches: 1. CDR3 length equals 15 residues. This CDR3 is CASSQQRGSYNEQFF. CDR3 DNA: TGTGCCAGCAGCCAACAGCGGGGGTCCTACAATGAGCAGTTCTTC.

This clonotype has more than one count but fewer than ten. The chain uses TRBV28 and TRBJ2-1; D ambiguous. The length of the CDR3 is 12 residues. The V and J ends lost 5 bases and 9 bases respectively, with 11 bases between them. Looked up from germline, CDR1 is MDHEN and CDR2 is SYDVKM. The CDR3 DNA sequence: TGTGCCAGCAGTCCCCGGTTCCGTGAGCAGTTCTTC. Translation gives CASSPRFREQFF.

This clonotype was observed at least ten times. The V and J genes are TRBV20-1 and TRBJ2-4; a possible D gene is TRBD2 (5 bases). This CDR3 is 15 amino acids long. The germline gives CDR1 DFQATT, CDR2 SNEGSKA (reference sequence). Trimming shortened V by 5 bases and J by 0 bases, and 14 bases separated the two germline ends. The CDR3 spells CSALGENLAKNIQYF. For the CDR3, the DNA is TGCAGTGCTCTCGGGGAGAACCTAGCCAAAAACATTCAGTACTTC.

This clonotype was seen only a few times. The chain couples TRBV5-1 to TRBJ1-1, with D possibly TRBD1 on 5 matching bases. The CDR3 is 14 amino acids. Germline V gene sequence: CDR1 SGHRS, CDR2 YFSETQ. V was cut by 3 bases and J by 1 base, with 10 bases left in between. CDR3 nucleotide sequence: TGCGCCAGCAGCTGGGGGTCCCCGAACACTGAAGCTTTCTTT. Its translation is CASSWGSPNTEAFF.

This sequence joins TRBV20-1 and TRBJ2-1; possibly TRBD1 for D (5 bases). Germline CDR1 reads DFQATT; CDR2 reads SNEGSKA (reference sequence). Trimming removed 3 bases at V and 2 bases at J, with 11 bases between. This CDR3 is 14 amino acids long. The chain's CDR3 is CSASGRATYNEQFF. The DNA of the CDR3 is TGCAGTGCTAGCGGCAGGGCTACCTACAATGAGCAGTTCTTC.

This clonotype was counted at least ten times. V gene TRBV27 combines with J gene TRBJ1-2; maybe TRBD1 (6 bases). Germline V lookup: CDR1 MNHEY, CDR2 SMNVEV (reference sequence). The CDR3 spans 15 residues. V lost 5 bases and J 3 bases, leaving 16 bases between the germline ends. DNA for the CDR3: TGTGCCAGCAGTACGGACCGGGACACGTACTATGGCTACACCTTC. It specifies CASSTDRDTYYGYTF.

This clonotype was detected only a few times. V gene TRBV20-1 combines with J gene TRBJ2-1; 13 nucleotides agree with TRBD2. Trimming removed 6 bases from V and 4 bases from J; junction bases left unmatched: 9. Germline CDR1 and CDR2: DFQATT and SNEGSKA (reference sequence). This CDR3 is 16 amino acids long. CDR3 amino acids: CSAPRLAGGRYNEQFF. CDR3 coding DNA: TGCAGTGCCCCGAGACTAGCGGGGGGCCGTTACAATGAGCAGTTCTTC.

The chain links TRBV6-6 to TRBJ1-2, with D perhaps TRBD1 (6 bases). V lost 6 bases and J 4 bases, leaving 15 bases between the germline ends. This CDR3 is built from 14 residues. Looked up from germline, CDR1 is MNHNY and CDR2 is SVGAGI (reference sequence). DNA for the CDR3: TGTGCCAGCAGCCAGCCGACAGGAGTCTATGGCTACACCTTC. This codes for CASSQPTGVYGYTF.

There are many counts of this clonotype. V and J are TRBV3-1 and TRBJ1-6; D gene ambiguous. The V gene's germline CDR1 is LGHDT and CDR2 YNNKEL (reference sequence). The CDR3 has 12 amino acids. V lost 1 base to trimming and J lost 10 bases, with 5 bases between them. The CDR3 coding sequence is TGTGCCAGCAGCCAAGGTCAGTCACCCCTCCACTTT. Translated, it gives CASSQGQSPLHF.

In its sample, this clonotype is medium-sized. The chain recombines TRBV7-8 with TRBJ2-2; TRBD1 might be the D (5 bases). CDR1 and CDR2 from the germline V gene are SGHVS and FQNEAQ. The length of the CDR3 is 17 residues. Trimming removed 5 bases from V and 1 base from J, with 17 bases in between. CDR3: CASSTPFRQGNTGELFF. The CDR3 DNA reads TGTGCCAGCAGCACCCCGTTTCGGCAGGGGAACACCGGGGAGCTGTTTTTT.

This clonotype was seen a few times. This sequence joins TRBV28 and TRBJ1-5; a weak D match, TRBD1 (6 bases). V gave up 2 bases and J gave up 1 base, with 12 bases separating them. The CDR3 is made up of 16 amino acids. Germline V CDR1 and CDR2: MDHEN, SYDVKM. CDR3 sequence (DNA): TGTGCCAGCAGTTTACGAGGCAGGGGCAGCAATCAGCCCCAGCATTTT. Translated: CASSLRGRGSNQPQHF.

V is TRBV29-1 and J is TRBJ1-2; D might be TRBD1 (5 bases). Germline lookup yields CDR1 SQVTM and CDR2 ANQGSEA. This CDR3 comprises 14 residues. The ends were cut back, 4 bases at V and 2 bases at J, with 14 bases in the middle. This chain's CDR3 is CSVAAAGRNYGYTF. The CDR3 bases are TGCAGCGTTGCGGCGGCAGGGCGAAACTATGGCTACACCTTC. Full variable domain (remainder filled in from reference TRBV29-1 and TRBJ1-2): SAVISQKPSRDICQRGTSLTIQCQVDSQVTMMFWYRQQPGQSLTLIATANQGSEATYESGFVIDKFPISRPNLTFSTLTVSNMSPEDSSIYLCSVAAAGRNYGYTFGSGTRLTVV.

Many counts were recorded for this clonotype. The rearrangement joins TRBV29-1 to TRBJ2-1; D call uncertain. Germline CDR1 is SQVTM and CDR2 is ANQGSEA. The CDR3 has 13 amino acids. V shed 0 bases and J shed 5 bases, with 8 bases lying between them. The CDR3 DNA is TGCAGCGTTGAAGATAATAGAAACAATGAGCAGTTCTTC. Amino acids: CSVEDNRNNEQFF.

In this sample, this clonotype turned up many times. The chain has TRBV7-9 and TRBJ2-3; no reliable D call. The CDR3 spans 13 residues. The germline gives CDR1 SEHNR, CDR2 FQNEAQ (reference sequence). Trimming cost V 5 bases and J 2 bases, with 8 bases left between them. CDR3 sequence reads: CASSPPATDTQYF. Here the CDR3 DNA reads TGTGCCAGCAGCCCGCCGGCCACAGATACGCAGTATTTT.

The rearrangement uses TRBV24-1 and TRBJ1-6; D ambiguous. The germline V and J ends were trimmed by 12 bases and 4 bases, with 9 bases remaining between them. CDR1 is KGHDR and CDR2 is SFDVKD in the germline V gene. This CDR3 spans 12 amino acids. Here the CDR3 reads CAALRYNSPLHF. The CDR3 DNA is TGTGCCGCCCTACGGTATAATTCACCCCTCCACTTT.

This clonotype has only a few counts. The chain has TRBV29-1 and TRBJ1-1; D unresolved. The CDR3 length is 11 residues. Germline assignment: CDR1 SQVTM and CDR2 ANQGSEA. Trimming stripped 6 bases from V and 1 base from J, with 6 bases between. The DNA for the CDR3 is TGCAGCGTCAAGAAGAACACTGAAGCTTTCTTT. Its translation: CSVKKNTEAFF. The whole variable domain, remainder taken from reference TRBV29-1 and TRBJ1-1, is SAVISQKPSRDICQRGTSLTIQCQVDSQVTMMFWYRQQPGQSLTLIATANQGSEATYESGFVIDKFPISRPNLTFSTLTVSNMSPEDSSIYLCSVKKNTEAFFGQGTRLTVV.

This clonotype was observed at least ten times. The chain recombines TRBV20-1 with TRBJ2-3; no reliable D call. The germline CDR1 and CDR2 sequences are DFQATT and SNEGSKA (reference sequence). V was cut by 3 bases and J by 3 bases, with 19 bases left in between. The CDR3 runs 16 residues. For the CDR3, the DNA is TGCAGTGCTAGTTCAACGGGCCGAGGATGGACAGATACGCAGTATTTT. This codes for CSASSTGRGWTDTQYF.

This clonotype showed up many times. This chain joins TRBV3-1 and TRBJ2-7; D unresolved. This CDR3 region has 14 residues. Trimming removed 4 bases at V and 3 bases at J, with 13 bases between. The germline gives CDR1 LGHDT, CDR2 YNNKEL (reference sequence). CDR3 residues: CASSPSVIGYEQYF. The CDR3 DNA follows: TGTGCCAGCAGCCCCTCGGTGATAGGCTACGAGCAGTACTTC.

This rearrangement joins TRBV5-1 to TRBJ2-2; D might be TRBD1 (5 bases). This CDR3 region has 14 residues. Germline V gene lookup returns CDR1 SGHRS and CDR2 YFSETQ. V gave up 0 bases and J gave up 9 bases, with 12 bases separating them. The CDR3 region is CASSLAATGRELFF. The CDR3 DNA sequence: TGCGCCAGCAGCTTGGCTGCCACAGGCCGGGAGCTGTTTTTT.

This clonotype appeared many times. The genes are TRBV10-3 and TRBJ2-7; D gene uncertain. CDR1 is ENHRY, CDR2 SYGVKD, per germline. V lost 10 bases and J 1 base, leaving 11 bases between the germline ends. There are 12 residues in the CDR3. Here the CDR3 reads CATSDGSYEQYF. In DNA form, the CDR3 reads TGTGCCACCTCGGACGGTTCCTACGAGCAGTACTTC.

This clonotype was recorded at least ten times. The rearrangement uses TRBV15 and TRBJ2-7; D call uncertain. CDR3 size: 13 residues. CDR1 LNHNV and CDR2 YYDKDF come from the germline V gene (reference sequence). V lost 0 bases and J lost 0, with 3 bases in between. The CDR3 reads CATSREISYEQYF. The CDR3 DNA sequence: TGTGCCACCAGCAGAGAAATCTCCTACGAGCAGTACTTC. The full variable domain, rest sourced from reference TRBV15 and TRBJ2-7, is DAMVIQNPRYQVTQFGKPVTLSCSQTLNHNVMYWYQQKSSQAPKLLFHYYDKDFNNEADTPDNFQSRRPNTSFCFLDIRSPGLGDTAMYLCATSREISYEQYFGPGTRLTVT.

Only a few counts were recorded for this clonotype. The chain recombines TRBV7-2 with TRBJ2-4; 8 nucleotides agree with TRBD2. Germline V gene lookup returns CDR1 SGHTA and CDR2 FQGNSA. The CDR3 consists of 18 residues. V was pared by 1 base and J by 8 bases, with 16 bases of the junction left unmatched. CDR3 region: CASSLGLYRGGGRDIQYF. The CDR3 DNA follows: TGTGCCAGCAGCTTAGGACTATATCGGGGGGGCGGCAGGGACATTCAGTACTTC.

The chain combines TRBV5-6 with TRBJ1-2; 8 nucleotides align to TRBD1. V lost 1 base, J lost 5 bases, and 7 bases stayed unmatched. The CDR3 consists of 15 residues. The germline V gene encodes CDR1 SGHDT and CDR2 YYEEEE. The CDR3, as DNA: TGTGCCAGCAGCTTGCCCGGACAGGGAGGGTATGGCTACACCTTC. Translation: CASSLPGQGGYGYTF.

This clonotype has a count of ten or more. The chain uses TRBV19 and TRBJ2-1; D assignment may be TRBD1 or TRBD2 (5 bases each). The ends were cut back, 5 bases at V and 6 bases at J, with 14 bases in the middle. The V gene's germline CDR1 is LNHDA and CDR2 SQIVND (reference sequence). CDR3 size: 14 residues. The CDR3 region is CASSRGAGSNEQFF. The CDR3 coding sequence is TGTGCCAGTAGTCGAGGGGCAGGGTCCAATGAGCAGTTCTTC.